The 16 T cell receptor beta chains given below trace back to one sample, sequenced in a study of blood T cell repertoires in COVID-19. TCRdb's table, derived via immunoSEQ multiplex PCR, lists solely in-frame clones and lacks some. In the table there are fewer than 400,000 clones, about nine tenths of which are singletons. Material: PBMCs or T cells enriched from blood (not recorded which). The receptor source for this set is a young man who had recovered from COVID-19.

This sequence joins TRBV18 and TRBJ2-6; 7 positions match TRBD1. Germline CDR1 and CDR2: KGHSH and LQKENI. The V segment lost 2 bases and the J segment 4 bases; nucleotides outside the gene matches: 2. The CDR3 contains 15 residues. The CDR3 protein is CASSPDRAGANVLTF. Here the CDR3 DNA reads TGTGCCAGCTCACCAGACAGGGCAGGGGCCAACGTCCTGACTTTC.

The V and J genes are TRBV13 and TRBJ2-1; 9 bases line up with TRBD2. This CDR3 spans 15 amino acids. The V gene's germline CDR1 is PRHDT and CDR2 FYEKMQ (reference sequence). J gave up 8 bases and V 3 bases, and 8 bases lay outside the gene matches. CDR3 residues: CASSLGSGRNDEQFF. Written as DNA, the CDR3 is TGTGCCAGCAGCTTGGGGAGCGGGAGGAACGATGAGCAGTTCTTC.

The gene calls are TRBV24-1 and TRBJ2-1, with 8 bases that match TRBD2. CDR1 is KGHDR and CDR2 is SFDVKD in the germline V gene. Trimming took 9 bases from V and 0 from J; bases not matched to a gene: 3. The CDR3 loop spans 14 amino acids. In DNA, the CDR3 is TGTGCCACCCAGAGCGGGAGCTCCTACAATGAGCAGTTCTTC. This sequence encodes CATQSGSSYNEQFF.

V gene TRBV7-9 combines with J gene TRBJ2-7, with 12 bases that match TRBD2. Trimming took 4 bases from V and 4 from J; bases not matched to a gene: 8. The V gene's germline CDR1 is SEHNR and CDR2 FQNEAQ (reference sequence). The CDR3 length is 16 residues. CDR3: CASSSRLAGALYEQYF. As DNA, the CDR3 is TGTGCCAGCAGCTCCCGACTAGCGGGGGCCTTATACGAGCAGTACTTC. Full variable domain (remainder filled in from reference TRBV7-9 and TRBJ2-7): DTGVSQNPRHKITKRGQNVTFRCDPISEHNRLYWYRQTLGQGPEFLTYFQNEAQLEKSRLLSDRFSAERPKGSFSTLEIQRTEQGDSAMYLCASSSRLAGALYEQYFGPGTRLTVT.

V and J are TRBV7-9 and TRBJ2-7; 8 bases agree with TRBD1. After removal of 5 bases from V and 5 bases from J, the junction contained 8 bases not matched to a gene. The CDR3 covers 14 residues. Germline V gives CDR1 SEHNR, CDR2 FQNEAQ (reference sequence). The CDR3 DNA reads as TGTGCCAGCAGCGCGAGGACAGGGCTAAACGAGCAGTACTTC. It encodes CASSARTGLNEQYF.

The chain combines TRBV27 with TRBJ2-1, with TRBD2 matching over 15 bases. The CDR3 runs to 19 residues. Germline CDR1 MNHEY, CDR2 SMNVEV (reference sequence). V gave up 6 bases and J gave up 7 bases; unmatched junction bases: 16. The DNA of the CDR3 is TGTGCCAGCAGCCGGGGACTAGCGGGAGGTGGTACCTTACAAAATGAGCAGTTCTTC. Its translation: CASSRGLAGGGTLQNEQFF.

The CDR3 coding sequence is TGTGCCAGCAGTGGGCGAGGGGGGGGCTCCTACAATGAGCAGTTCTTC. This encodes CASSGRGGGSYNEQFF. The rearrangement joins TRBV6-1 to TRBJ2-1, with TRBD2 as a possible D gene (7 bases). The CDR3 sequence is 16 residues long. CDR1 and CDR2 (germline): MNHNS, SASEGT. V was shortened by 4 bases and J by 0 bases, with 13 bases between the two germline ends.

The chain has TRBV5-1 and TRBJ1-1, with unresolved D. Between the trimmed V and J ends, which lost 4 bases and 11 bases, there was a span of 18 bases. This CDR3 has 13 amino acids. Germline assignment: CDR1 SGHRS and CDR2 YFSETQ. The CDR3 DNA follows: TGCGCCAGCAGCATCCGACCAGGCTACTGGGCTTTCTTT. Translated: CASSIRPGYWAFF.

The chain joins TRBV4-1 to TRBJ2-7; D remains ambiguous. V was shortened by 2 bases and J by 7 bases, with 9 bases between the two germline ends. This CDR3 has 12 amino acids. CDR1 and CDR2 (germline): MGHRA, YSYEKL. The CDR3, as DNA: TGCGCCAGCAGCCAACCAGGCCCTGAGCAGTACTTC. This sequence encodes CASSQPGPEQYF.

V gene TRBV11-1 combines with J gene TRBJ2-5; D is possibly TRBD1 (6 bases). Deletions cut 2 bases from V and 0 bases from J, with 7 bases between. This CDR3 has 14 amino acids. The germline V gene encodes CDR1 SGHAT and CDR2 FQDESV (reference sequence). The CDR3 sequence is CASSLRTDQETQYF. DNA of the CDR3: TGTGCCAGCAGCTTACGGACAGACCAAGAGACCCAGTACTTC.

This sequence joins TRBV5-1 and TRBJ1-4; possibly TRBD1 for D (5 bases). The CDR3 is 15 amino acids. Trimming took 0 bases from V and 4 from J, leaving 10 bases between them. In germline, CDR1 is SGHRS, CDR2 YFSETQ. The CDR3 spells CASSLAREGNEKLFF. CDR3 nucleotide sequence: TGCGCCAGCAGCTTGGCCAGGGAGGGTAATGAAAAACTGTTTTTT.

The rearrangement uses TRBV19 and TRBJ1-5; D gene unclear. This CDR3 has 15 amino acids. Germline V gene sequence: CDR1 LNHDA, CDR2 SQIVND (reference sequence). V lost 4 bases and J 0 bases, leaving 10 bases between the germline ends. In DNA form, the CDR3 reads TGTGCCAGTAGTAGGAGCAGATATAGCAATCAGCCCCAGCATTTT. Translation: CASSRSRYSNQPQHF.

V and J are TRBV18 and TRBJ1-1; no clear D. Per the germline V gene, CDR1 is KGHSH and CDR2 is LQKENI. This CDR3 region has 16 residues. The V end lost 4 bases, the J end lost 4 bases, and 19 bases lay between the germline ends. In DNA, the CDR3 is TGTGCCAGCTCACGGTCGCAGGTGCTTGAGGGCACTGAAGCTTTCTTT. Translated: CASSRSQVLEGTEAFF.

The V gene is TRBV27, the J gene TRBJ2-1, with 9 positions matching TRBD1. V lost 8 bases to trimming and J lost 8 bases; unmatched junction nucleotides: 10. In germline, CDR1 is MNHEY, CDR2 SMNVEV (reference sequence). This CDR3 region has 14 residues. As DNA, the CDR3 is TGTGCCAGCGCACCGGGACAGGGTATGGATGAGCAGTTCTTC. Amino acids: CASAPGQGMDEQFF.

The J gene is TRBJ2-3, the V gene TRBV4-2, with TRBD2 matching over 9 bases. Germline CDR1 and CDR2: LGHNA and YNFKEQ. This CDR3 is built from 17 residues. Trimming removed 4 bases from V and 0 bases from J; junction bases left unmatched: 8. The CDR3 coding sequence is TGTGCCAGCAGCCCCACGGGGACTAGCAGCAGCACAGATACGCAGTATTTT. Its protein product is CASSPTGTSSSTDTQYF.

CDR3 sequence: CASSVGTVVIHEQYF. The CDR3 nucleotides are TGTGCCAGCAGTGTTGGGACAGTAGTTATCCACGAGCAGTACTTC. V gene TRBV25-1 combines with J gene TRBJ2-7; TRBD1 matches 7 bases. This CDR3 spans 15 amino acids. Looked up from germline, CDR1 is MGHDK and CDR2 is SYGVNS. V dropped 4 bases and J dropped 5; count of bases not matched to a gene: 11.